The rows below give T cell receptor beta chains drawn from one sample of a study of cytomegalovirus exposure and HLA in healthy donors. The table came from immunoSEQ multiplex PCR; TCRdb's copy has only in-frame clones and leaves some out. Of tens of thousands of clones in the sample, almost 75% are singletons; the top ten hold about 5.5%. What was sequenced was PBMCs. The receptors come from a man aged 45 to 65 in good health and CMV-seronegative. CDR3s include the opening cysteine and the closing phenylalanine or tryptophan. Fields, in order: clone size, J gene, V gene, D gene, CDR3 DNA, CDR3 protein. A D gene is named only where the DNA matches it firmly. Not every row has a clone size; where given, it reads once, few, many or a size class.

clone size: once
J gene: TRBJ1-6
V gene: TRBV5-6
D gene: NA
CDR3 DNA: TGTGCCAGCAGCGTGGGACGGCAGCAGGCCCTCCACTTT
CDR3 protein: CASSVGRQQALHF

clone size: NA
J gene: TRBJ1-1
V gene: TRBV7-2
D gene: NA
CDR3 DNA: TGTGCCAGCAGCTTATTAAACAAGAACACTGAAGCTTTCTTT
CDR3 protein: CASSLLNKNTEAFF

clone size: few
J gene: TRBJ1-4
V gene: TRBV7-9
D gene: TRBD1
CDR3 DNA: TGTTCCAGCAGCTTATGGCCAGGGGGTCTCTCTACTAATGAAAAACTGTTTTTT
CDR3 protein: CSSSLWPGGLSTNEKLFF

clone size: once
J gene: TRBJ2-7
V gene: TRBV11-2
D gene: TRBD2
CDR3 DNA: TGTGCCAGCAGCCACCGGGGGGTGAGCTCCTACGAGCAGTACTTC
CDR3 protein: CASSHRGVSSYEQYF

clone size: once
J gene: TRBJ1-5
V gene: TRBV2
D gene: TRBD1
CDR3 DNA: TGTGCCAGCAAAGGACAGGGGCTCTATAGGGCCCAGCATTTT
CDR3 protein: CASKGQGLYRAQHF

clone size: NA
J gene: TRBJ2-7
V gene: TRBV6-5
D gene: TRBD1
CDR3 DNA: TGTGCCAGCAGTACGGGACAGAGGGGCGAGCAGTACTTC
CDR3 protein: CASSTGQRGEQYF

clone size: NA
J gene: TRBJ1-1
V gene: TRBV7-9
D gene: TRBD1
CDR3 DNA: TGTTCCAGCAATGACAGGGCACAAGCTTTCTTT
CDR3 protein: CSSNDRAQAFF

clone size: NA
J gene: TRBJ1-1
V gene: TRBV19
D gene: NA
CDR3 DNA: TGTGCCAGTAGGATCAGGGGTATGGACACTGAAGCTTTCTTT
CDR3 protein: CASRIRGMDTEAFF

clone size: NA
J gene: TRBJ1-5
V gene: TRBV2
D gene: NA
CDR3 DNA: TGTGCCAGCAGTGATATAACGTTAGGAGGCAATCAGCCCCAGCATTTT
CDR3 protein: CASSDITLGGNQPQHF

clone size: NA
J gene: TRBJ1-1
V gene: TRBV7-6
D gene: TRBD1
CDR3 DNA: TGTGCCAGCAGCTCCCGACAGGGCTACACTGAAGCTTTCTTT
CDR3 protein: CASSSRQGYTEAFF

clone size: NA
J gene: TRBJ1-2
V gene: TRBV27
D gene: TRBD1
CDR3 DNA: TGTGCCAGCAGCAGGGGGCGGGGTACTAACTATGGCTACACCTTC
CDR3 protein: CASSRGRGTNYGYTF

clone size: NA
J gene: TRBJ2-3
V gene: TRBV2
D gene: NA
CDR3 DNA: TGTGCCAGCAGCCTGACAAACAAGGATACGCAGTATTTT
CDR3 protein: CASSLTNKDTQYF

clone size: few
J gene: TRBJ1-5
V gene: TRBV5-6
D gene: NA
CDR3 DNA: TGTGCCAGCAGCTTATTTAGGGGGACCCGAGACAATCAGCCCCAGCATTTT
CDR3 protein: CASSLFRGTRDNQPQHF

clone size: NA
J gene: TRBJ2-5
V gene: TRBV5-4
D gene: NA
CDR3 DNA: TGTGCCAGCAGCTTGCAACGGGGTTTTCAAGAGACCCAGTACTTC
CDR3 protein: CASSLQRGFQETQYF

clone size: few
J gene: TRBJ2-1
V gene: TRBV6-6
D gene: TRBD1
CDR3 DNA: TGTGCCAGCAGTAAGCGGGGACAGGGGGCTTGGAATGAGCAGTTCTTC
CDR3 protein: CASSKRGQGAWNEQFF